This TCR beta chain was found in a study of shared clonotypes between healthy human individuals. Sequenced by immunoSEQ multiplex PCR; TCRdb stores in-frame clones only, minus some. The sample records about 2.3 million clones, less than 95% being singletons. In this sample, this clone turned up once. This receptor was obtained from a man between 18 and 29 years old in good health. Some clones in this sample may be carry-over from other donors' samples. Sequencing was performed on naive CD4+ T cells from PBMCs. Subset noted: CD45RA+ positively selected.

The CDR3 protein is CSVEDGGRSYEQYF. The CDR3 DNA sequence: TGCAGCGTTGAAGATGGGGGGAGGTCCTACGAGCAGTACTTC. The chain carries TRBV29-1 and TRBJ2-5, with D perhaps TRBD2 (6 bases). The J call is doubtful: the DNA matches TRBJ2-7 better. Germline V gene sequence: CDR1 SQVTM, CDR2 ANQGSEA. The CDR3 has 14 residues.